These 20 T cell receptor beta chains were all obtained from the same sample, sequenced in a study of blood T cells in healthy people across ages. Primed by a sample-barcoded 5' primer and a J-beta primer mix, a second PCR proceeded for 7 to 11 cycles. MiXCR, run by TCRdb on the 5' RACE reads, gives a single entry per CDR3 protein. The data show fewer than 2,000,000 distinct CDR3 sequences, with 39% seen just once and more than 20% held by the top ten. Sequenced sample: blood. Receptors were obtained from a human donor in good health.

V usage is TRBV5-1 and J usage is TRBJ2-7, with D uncertain. TRBJ2-5 explains the end of the DNA better; the J call may be wrong. Germline values: CDR1 SGHRS, CDR2 YFSETQ. CDR3 length: 15 residues. CDR3 loop: CASSLYGSSPETQYF. The CDR3 coding sequence is TGCGCCAGCAGCTTGTACGGATCATCACCGGAGACCCAGTACTTC.

The V call is TRBV5-6, the J call TRBJ1-4; D ambiguous. Germline assignment: CDR1 SGHDT and CDR2 YYEEEE. Trimming stripped 0 bases from V and 3 bases from J, with 6 bases between. The CDR3 is 14 amino acids. The CDR3 sequence: CASSLAWANEKLFF. The CDR3, as DNA: TGTGCCAGCAGCTTGGCTTGGGCTAATGAAAAACTGTTTTTT.

The V and J genes are TRBV6-6 and TRBJ1-3; 8 bases agree with TRBD1. Germline lookup yields CDR1 MNHNY and CDR2 SVGAGI (reference sequence). Unmatched junction bases numbered 10, after V lost 2 bases and J lost 4 bases. The length of the CDR3 is 17 residues. The CDR3 loop is CASSYIPPRQGGNTIYF. The DNA for the CDR3 is TGTGCCAGCAGTTACATACCCCCCAGACAGGGGGGAAACACCATATATTTT.

This clonotype was detected a few times. V and J are TRBV12-3 or TRBV12-4 and TRBJ1-1; D ambiguous. The CDR3 consists of 16 residues. The germline V and J ends were trimmed by 6 bases and 1 base, with 18 bases remaining between them. The CDR3: CASSPSFGETNTEAFF. CDR3 sequence (DNA): TGTGCCAGCAGCCCTTCCTTTGGGGAAACGAACACTGAAGCTTTCTTT.

Comments on this clonotype: An end of the junction differs from the germline gene, which may be a read error. This chain connects TRBV4-2 to TRBJ2-3; D is undetermined. This CDR3 is built from 17 residues. The germline gives CDR1 LGHNA, CDR2 YNFKEQ. This CDR3 reads CASSQRGRATATDTQDF. The CDR3 nucleotides read TGTGCCAGCAGCCAGCGAGGAAGGGCAACGGCCACAGATACGCAGGATTTT.

This clonotype was found a few times. The gene calls are TRBV15 and TRBJ2-5; 8 positions match TRBD2. CDR1 is LNHNV, CDR2 YYDKDF, per germline (reference sequence). The CDR3 sequence is 16 residues long. Trimming took 4 bases from V and 5 from J; bases not matched to a gene: 12. CDR3 coding DNA: TGTGCCACCAGCAAAACGGATTTAGCGGGGCGTGAGACCCAGTACTTC. Amino acid sequence: CATSKTDLAGRETQYF.

This clonotype turned up a few times. The chain's CDR3 is CASSWGQSGTQYF. The CDR3, as DNA: TGTGCCAGCAGCTGGGGCCAGTCCGGGACCCAGTACTTC. V is TRBV7-9 and J is TRBJ2-5; perhaps TRBD1 as D (5 bases). The CDR3 sequence is 13 residues long. The germline gives CDR1 SEHNR, CDR2 FQNEAQ (reference sequence). The V and J ends lost 4 bases and 7 bases respectively, with 13 bases between them.

The rearrangement joins TRBV7-2 to TRBJ2-3; no firm D call. The length of the CDR3 is 16 residues. Trimming cost V 0 bases and J 2 bases, with 12 bases left between them. CDR1 and CDR2 from the germline V gene are SGHTA and FQGNSA. For the CDR3, the DNA is TGTGCCAGCAGCTTAGCGAATCCAGCACTCACAGATACGCAGTATTTT. Protein product: CASSLANPALTDTQYF.

The J gene is TRBJ2-1, the V gene TRBV7-3; D may correspond to TRBD1 or TRBD2 (5 bases each). This CDR3 is built from 16 residues. Germline V gene lookup returns CDR1 SGHTA and CDR2 FQGTGA. Trimming stripped 4 bases from V and 1 base from J, with 14 bases between. The CDR3 DNA reads TGTGCCAGCAGCTCTCTAGGGACGGGATCCTACAATGAGCAGTTCTTC. Its protein is CASSSLGTGSYNEQFF.

A few counts support this clonotype. Given a much more abundant clone one base away, this may be a read error. This chain connects TRBV4-3 to TRBJ1-2; the D is unclear. This CDR3 is 13 amino acids long. Germline V gene sequence: CDR1 LGHNA, CDR2 YSLEER. CDR3 region: CASSQDVGSGYAF. In DNA, the CDR3 is TGCGCCAGCAGCCAAGATGTGGGATCCGGCTACGCCTTC.

The chain uses TRBV20-1 and TRBJ2-3; TRBD1 aligns across 8 bases. In germline, CDR1 is DFQATT, CDR2 SNEGSKA (reference sequence). The CDR3 contains 18 residues. Trimming at V came to 4 bases and at J to 1 base, leaving 16 bases not matched to a gene. This chain's CDR3 is CSATRDRWSPSGTDTQYF. In DNA, the CDR3 is TGCAGTGCTACCCGGGACAGGTGGTCTCCTTCCGGCACAGATACGCAGTATTTT.

This chain connects TRBV24-1 to TRBJ1-2, with 7 bases lining up with TRBD1. Trimming at V came to 3 bases and at J to 0 bases, leaving 3 bases not matched to a gene. There are 15 residues in the CDR3. Germline CDR1 is KGHDR and CDR2 is SFDVKD. In DNA form, the CDR3 reads TGTGCCACCAGTGATCGACAGGGAACTAACTATGGCTACACCTTC. This sequence encodes CATSDRQGTNYGYTF.

The rearrangement joins TRBV24-1 to TRBJ2-5, with 9 bases lining up with TRBD1. Germline CDR1 is KGHDR and CDR2 is SFDVKD. V was clipped by 4 bases and J by 5 bases; unmatched bases: 10. The CDR3 length is 16 residues. The CDR3 here is CATSDPGTGFSETQYF. Written as DNA, the CDR3 is TGTGCCACCAGTGACCCCGGGACAGGGTTCTCGGAGACCCAGTACTTC.

CDR3 protein: CASSLSWGYGYTF. The CDR3 nucleotides read TGTGCCAGCAGCCTTTCTTGGGGCTATGGCTACACCTTC. The chain combines TRBV28 with TRBJ1-2; D ambiguous. Germline lookup yields CDR1 MDHEN and CDR2 SYDVKM. This CDR3 is 13 amino acids long. The V end lost 6 bases, the J end lost 4 bases, and 12 bases lay between the germline ends.

The chain employs TRBV5-1 and TRBJ2-3, with D possibly matching TRBD2 (6 bases). This CDR3 is 15 amino acids long. Germline V gene lookup returns CDR1 SGHRS and CDR2 YFSETQ. V was trimmed by 2 bases and J by 0 bases, leaving 10 bases between them. The CDR3 sequence: CASSFRDWSTDTQYF. The CDR3 DNA is TGCGCCAGCAGCTTCCGGGACTGGAGCACAGATACGCAGTATTTT.

In the case of this clonotype: One end of the junction varies from germline; a read error may be responsible. The genes are TRBV7-9 and TRBJ1-6; the D gene is possibly TRBD1 (5 bases). Germline CDR1 reads SEHNR; CDR2 reads FQNEAQ (reference sequence). There are 14 residues in the CDR3. CDR3 nucleotide sequence: TGTGCCAGCAGCTTACGGCAGGGTGATTCACCCCTCTACTTT. As protein: CASSLRQGDSPLYF.

The chain is built from TRBV5-1 and TRBJ2-7; D remains ambiguous. V was trimmed by 2 bases and J by 5 bases, leaving 17 bases between them. This CDR3 spans 15 amino acids. The germline CDR1 and CDR2 sequences are SGHRS and YFSETQ. CDR3 sequence: CASSLSGPAVNEQYF. CDR3 in DNA: TGCGCCAGCAGCTTATCTGGGCCCGCGGTGAACGAGCAGTACTTC.

The sample holds a few counts of this clonotype. The rearrangement joins TRBV6-2 or TRBV6-3 to TRBJ2-5, with 8 nucleotides matching TRBD1. The CDR3 length is 17 residues. Germline values: CDR1 MNHEY, CDR2 SVGEGT. Losses at the gene ends were 6 bases for V and 0 bases for J; bases not matched to a gene: 12. Here the CDR3 reads CASRILRDRRNQETQYF. CDR3 bases: TGTGCCAGCAGAATACTCCGGGACAGGCGAAACCAAGAGACCCAGTACTTC.

A few counts support this clonotype. This chain connects TRBV7-2 to TRBJ2-3; 11 bases map to TRBD2. V lost 2 bases, J lost 6 bases, and 7 bases stayed unmatched. Looked up from germline, CDR1 is SGHTA and CDR2 is FQGNSA. The CDR3 consists of 16 residues. This CDR3 is CASSLFLAGGRDTQYF. CDR3 bases: TGTGCCAGCAGCTTATTTTTAGCGGGGGGGCGTGATACGCAGTATTTT.

The genes are TRBV6-2 or TRBV6-3 and TRBJ2-5; D may be TRBD2 (7 bases). The CDR3 spans 14 residues. The V end lost 2 bases, the J end lost 5 bases, and 12 bases lay between the germline ends. Germline V CDR1 and CDR2: MNHEY, SVGEGT. Here the CDR3 reads CASSYAGRGETQYF. CDR3 in DNA: TGTGCCAGCAGTTACGCAGGGAGGGGGGAGACCCAGTACTTC.